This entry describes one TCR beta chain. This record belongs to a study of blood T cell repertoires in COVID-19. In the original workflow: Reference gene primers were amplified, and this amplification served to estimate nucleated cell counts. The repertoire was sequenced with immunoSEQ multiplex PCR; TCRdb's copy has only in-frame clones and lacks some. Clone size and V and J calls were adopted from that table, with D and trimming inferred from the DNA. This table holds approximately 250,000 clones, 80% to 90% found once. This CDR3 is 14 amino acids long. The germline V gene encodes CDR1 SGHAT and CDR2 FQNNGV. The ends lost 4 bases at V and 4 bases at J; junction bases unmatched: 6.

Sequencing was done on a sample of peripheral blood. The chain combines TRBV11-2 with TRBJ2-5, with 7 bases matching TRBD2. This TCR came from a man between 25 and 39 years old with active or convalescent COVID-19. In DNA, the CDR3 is TGTGCCAGCAGCTGGGACTACCAGCTAGAGACCCAGTACTTC. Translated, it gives CASSWDYQLETQYF.